This T cell receptor (beta chain) was recovered during a study of T cell responses to AZD1222 COVID-19 vaccine. Study-level points and caveats: Unmutated variant regions are reportedly the target of nearly half of TCRs that are spike-specific.

V shed 4 bases, J shed 2 bases, and the junction held 5 bases outside the gene matches. This CDR3 region has 16 residues. Germline CDR1 is SGHNT and CDR2 is YYREEE (reference sequence). The assay was immunoSEQ multiplex PCR, and TCRdb's table has in-frame clones only and misses some. Altogether under 200,000 clones are present, around nine tenths being singletons, with the ten largest covering more than 4%. Concerning this clone: Its antigen is not known.

The genes are TRBV5-4 and TRBJ2-5, with 13 bases aligning to TRBD2. The TCR originated in an adult who received the AZD1222 COVID-19 vaccine. The source material was peripheral blood, sampled 28 days after the second AZD1222 dose. The CDR3, as DNA: TGTGCCAGCAGCCCGGGACTAGCGGGGAGGCAAGAGACCCAGTACTTC. Its protein is CASSPGLAGRQETQYF.